The clone carrying this TCR beta chain was counted between two and nine times. The antigen is undetermined. Use of 60 Vbeta and 13 Jbeta primers characterized the PCR. The repertoire was sequenced with immunoSEQ multiplex PCR; TCRdb's copy has only in-frame clones and lacks some. The sample carries about 180,000 clones, more than 60% recorded once. This specimen belongs to a study of cytomegalovirus exposure and HLA in healthy donors. Points from the study as a whole: A further, later analysis showed that HLA-associated TCR beta chains (compared with equally common others) were more clonally expanded.

CDR3 length: 15 residues. The V gene's germline CDR1 is SGHNT and CDR2 YYREEE (reference sequence). J gave up 7 bases and V 2 bases, and 7 bases lay outside the gene matches. The sequence derives from a woman in her sixties in good health and CMV-seropositive. The chain joins TRBV5-4 to TRBJ1-4, with 8 bases matching TRBD1. Sequenced sample: PBMCs. Written as DNA, the CDR3 is TGTGCCAGCAGCTTAAACAGGGGGTTGGGTGAAAAACTGTTTTTT. Translation: CASSLNRGLGEKLFF.